This T cell receptor (beta chain) was obtained from a study of CD8+ T cells in alopecia areata. Study at large: Twice daily, treated patients received 5 to 10 mg of oral tofacitinib. Tofacitinib treatment spanned 6 to 18 months, with 6 months off drug afterward.

RNA extraction was followed by reverse transcription into cDNA, which acted as the sequencing template. The protocol was immunoSEQ multiplex PCR, while the TCRdb copy is restricted to in-frame clones and leaves out a portion. This sample carries more than 200,000 clones, under 80% of them seen once, and the ten largest clones take more than 0.95%. The CDR3 is 15 residues long. The V and J ends lost 1 base and 3 bases respectively, with 13 bases between them. Germline V gives CDR1 SGHTA, CDR2 FQGNSA. Sequencing was performed on CD4+ T cells sorted from blood, taken at week 0. The V gene is TRBV7-2, the J gene TRBJ2-7; D is perhaps TRBD2 (5 bases). The receptor comes from a human donor with alopecia areata. CDR3 coding DNA: TGTGCCAGCAGCTTAGAGTTTAAGGAGGTCTACGAGCAGTACTTC. Amino acid sequence: CASSLEFKEVYEQYF.